What follows is one T cell receptor beta chain and its context. The data were taken from a study of shared clonotypes between healthy human individuals. The CDR3 covers 16 residues. Germline values: CDR1 SGHNT, CDR2 YYREEE (reference sequence). V shed 4 bases and J shed 2 bases, with 13 bases lying between them. Assay used: immunoSEQ multiplex PCR; TCRdb lists only in-frame clones, some missing. The sample has about 1 million clones, around 75% seen once. Sequenced: memory CD4+ T cells sorted from blood. Documented subset: CD45RA-negative fraction. The chain combines TRBV5-4 with TRBJ2-6, with D possibly matching TRBD1 (6 bases). This receptor was obtained from a man aged 18 to 30 in good health. In nucleotides, the CDR3 is TGTGCCAGCAGCCCCTCCCCAGGGGCTGGGGCCAACGTCCTGACTTTC. Translated: CASSPSPGAGANVLTF. Combining the CDR3 with reference TRBV5-4 and TRBJ2-6 gives the whole variable domain ETGVTQSPTHLIKTRGQQVTLRCSSQSGHNTVSWYQQALGQGPQFIFQYYREEENGRGNFPPRFSGLQFPNYSSELNVNALELDDSALYLCASSPSPGAGANVLTFGAGSRLTVL.